This T cell receptor beta chain is from a study of cytomegalovirus exposure and HLA in healthy donors. Both 60 Vbeta primers and 13 Jbeta primers went into the PCR. Repertoires were generated with immunoSEQ multiplex PCR, while TCRdb's copy carries only in-frame clones and drops some. The sample has approximately 95,000 clones, around 75% seen once; the top ten hold about a tenth. The CDR3 has 15 amino acids. V lost 5 bases, J lost 0 bases, and 4 bases stayed unmatched. Germline V lookup: CDR1 MNHEY, CDR2 SMNVEV (reference sequence). A remark on this clone: Its target is unknown.

Broader study findings: Cytomegalovirus association was listed for roughly 160 TCR beta chains.

The chain couples TRBV27 to TRBJ2-7; 10 positions match TRBD1. Sequenced sample: PBMCs. The TCR comes from a man aged 18 to 29 in good health and CMV-seropositive. The CDR3 reads CASSTRDRGSYEQYF. CDR3 bases: TGTGCCAGCAGTACACGGGACAGGGGCTCCTACGAGCAGTACTTC.